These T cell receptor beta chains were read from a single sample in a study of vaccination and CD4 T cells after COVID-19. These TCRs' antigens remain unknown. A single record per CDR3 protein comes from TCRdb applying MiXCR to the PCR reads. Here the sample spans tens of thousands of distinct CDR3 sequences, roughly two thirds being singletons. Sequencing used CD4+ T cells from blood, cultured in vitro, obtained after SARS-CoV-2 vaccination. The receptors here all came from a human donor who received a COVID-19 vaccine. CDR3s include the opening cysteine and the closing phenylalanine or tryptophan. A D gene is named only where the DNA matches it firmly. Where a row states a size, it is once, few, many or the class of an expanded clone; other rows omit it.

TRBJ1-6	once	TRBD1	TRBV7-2	CARSGTGESYNSPLHF
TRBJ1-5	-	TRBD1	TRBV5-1	CASSGGQGLTLSNQPQHF
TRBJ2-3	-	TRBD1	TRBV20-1	CSALYRTGGKADTQYF
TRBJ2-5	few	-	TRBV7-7	CASSLVVGGPRETQYF
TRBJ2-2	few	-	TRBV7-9	CASSSITGELFF
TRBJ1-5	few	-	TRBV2	CASKKELGSNQPQHF
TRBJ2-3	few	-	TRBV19	CASSTGTVHDMQYF
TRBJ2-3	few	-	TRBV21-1	CASSKGVGEDTQYF
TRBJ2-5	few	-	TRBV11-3	CASSLGRRPLYEETQYF
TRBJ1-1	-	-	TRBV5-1	CASSLVPYLGTEAFF
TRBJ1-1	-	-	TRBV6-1	CASSEVVRDTEAFF
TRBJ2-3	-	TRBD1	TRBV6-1	CASRQGASPDTQYF
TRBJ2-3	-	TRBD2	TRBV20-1	CSASSLAGGLDTQYF
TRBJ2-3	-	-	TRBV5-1	CASTTGRYSTDTQYF
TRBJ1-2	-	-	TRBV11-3	CASSQGLYYGYTF
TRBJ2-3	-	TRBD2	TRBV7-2	CASSPSGGVFSTDTQYF
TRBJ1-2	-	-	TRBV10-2	CASQTEQPYGYTF
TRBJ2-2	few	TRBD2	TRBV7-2	CASSFSGGAGELFF
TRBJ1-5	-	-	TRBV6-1	CASSDQGRGYSNQPQHF
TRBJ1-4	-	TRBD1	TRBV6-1	CASSRDRDDEKLFF
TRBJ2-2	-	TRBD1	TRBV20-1	CSASRQGASGELFF
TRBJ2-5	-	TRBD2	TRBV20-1	CSARDSSGGASQETQYF
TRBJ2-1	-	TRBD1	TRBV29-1	CSVGKQGTEQFF